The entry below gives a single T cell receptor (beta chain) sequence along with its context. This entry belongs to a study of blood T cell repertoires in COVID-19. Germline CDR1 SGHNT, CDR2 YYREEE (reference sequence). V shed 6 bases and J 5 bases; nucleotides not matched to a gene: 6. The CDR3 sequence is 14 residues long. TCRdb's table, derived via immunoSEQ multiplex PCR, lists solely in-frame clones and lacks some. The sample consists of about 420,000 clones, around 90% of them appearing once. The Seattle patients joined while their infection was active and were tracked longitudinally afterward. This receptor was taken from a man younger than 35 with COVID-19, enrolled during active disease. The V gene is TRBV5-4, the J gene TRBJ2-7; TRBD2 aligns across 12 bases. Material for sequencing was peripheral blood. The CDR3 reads CASKSSGGGHEQYF. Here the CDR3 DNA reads TGTGCCAGCAAATCTAGCGGGGGGGGCCACGAGCAGTACTTC.